This TCR beta chain was sequenced in a study of T cell repertoires in cytomegalovirus infection. Study as a whole: Both recently identified HLA-C-restricted and well-studied HLA-B-restricted CMV epitopes were used in the study.

Germline V CDR1 and CDR2: MGHRA, YSYEKL. The CDR3 covers 16 residues. On this clonotype: Its antigen remains unknown. At one of its ends the junction is not consistent with the germline gene, which may arise from a read error.

Overall study results and limits: Totalled public TCR beta family frequency picked out people who carried CMV plus the relevant HLA.

TCRdb recomputed calls from the reads with MiXCR, one row per CDR3 protein. Among around 800,000 distinct CDR3 sequences listed, roughly 33% were seen once. The specimen comprised cultured CD8+ T cells from PBMCs, sampled from culture after CMV antigen stimulation. The receptor's source is a human donor in good health (CMV status not recorded). Some clones in this sample may be carry-over from other donors' samples. This rearrangement joins TRBV4-1 to TRBJ1-5; 7 nucleotides line up with TRBD1. CDR3 sequence reads: CASSQDQQGLAQSQHF. The CDR3 coding sequence is TGCGCCAGCAGCCAAGATCAACAGGGGCTGGCTCAGTCCCAGCATTTT.